A selection of T cell receptor beta chains follows, all from one sample in a study of blood T cell repertoires in COVID-19. Assay used: immunoSEQ multiplex PCR; TCRdb lists only in-frame clones, some missing. This sample yields about 290,000 clones, of which around 90% are seen a single time; 1.7% belongs to the top ten. Sequences were obtained from PBMCs or T cells enriched from blood (not recorded which). The receptors originated from a woman between 40 and 55 years old who had recovered from COVID-19. Each CDR3 is given with its conserved first and last residue. Each record gives: clone size, V gene, J gene, D gene, CDR3 protein, CDR3 DNA. The D gene is left open where the match is weak. Clone size, where shown, is once, few, many, or a class for clones that have expanded.

NA	TRBV19	TRBJ2-3	NA	CASSPGLGSDTQYF	TGTGCCAGTAGTCCAGGGCTGGGCTCAGATACGCAGTATTTT
few	TRBV15	TRBJ1-4	NA	CATSKQGWEKLFF	TGTGCCACCAGCAAGCAGGGCTGGGAAAAACTGTTTTTT
NA	TRBV7-2	TRBJ1-4	NA	CASSGDRTNEKLFF	TGTGCCAGCAGCGGTGACAGAACTAATGAAAAACTGTTTTTT
NA	TRBV5-4	TRBJ1-1	TRBD1	CASSLDRQGQAFF	TGTGCCAGCAGCTTGGACAGACAGGGCCAAGCTTTCTTT
NA	TRBV4-3	TRBJ1-2	TRBD1	CASSQGGTGTFSNYGYTF	TGCGCCAGCAGCCAAGGAGGGACAGGGACGTTTTCTAACTATGGCTACACCTTC
NA	TRBV27	TRBJ2-7	TRBD1	CASSPYVGTGAGYEQYF	TGTGCCAGCAGTCCGTACGTGGGGACAGGGGCGGGGTACGAGCAGTACTTC
few	TRBV15	TRBJ1-1	NA	CATSRPASRSWEAFF	TGTGCCACCAGCAGACCGGCTAGCCGAAGTTGGGAAGCTTTCTTT
NA	TRBV7-8	TRBJ1-2	TRBD1	CASSLGTGGVANYGYTF	TGTGCCAGCAGCTTAGGGACAGGGGGCGTAGCAAACTATGGCTACACCTTC
NA	TRBV5-4	TRBJ1-6	NA	CASSHTGLGNSPLHF	TGTGCCAGCAGCCATACAGGGCTAGGTAATTCACCCCTCCACTTT
NA	TRBV7-2	TRBJ1-4	TRBD1	CASSLQGAHEKLFF	TGTGCCAGCAGCCTACAGGGGGCTCATGAAAAACTGTTTTTT
NA	TRBV6-5	TRBJ1-4	NA	CASTKGGGAYEKLFF	TGTGCCAGCACCAAAGGGGGGGGCGCTTATGAAAAACTGTTTTTT
NA	TRBV30	TRBJ1-1	NA	CAWSPLGGNTEAFF	TGTGCCTGGAGTCCCCTGGGAGGGAACACTGAAGCTTTCTTT
NA	TRBV9	TRBJ1-2	NA	CASSAPGFYGYTF	TGTGCCAGCAGCGCTCCGGGATTCTATGGCTACACCTTC
NA	TRBV6-5	TRBJ2-7	TRBD1	CATRQGITYEQYF	TGTGCCACTAGACAGGGTATCACCTACGAGCAGTACTTC
NA	TRBV7-9	TRBJ1-1	NA	CASSLYRAGHTEAFF	TGTGCCAGCAGCTTGTACAGGGCTGGTCACACTGAAGCTTTCTTT
NA	TRBV29-1	TRBJ2-2	NA	CSVEVPINREVNTGELFF	TGCAGCGTTGAAGTCCCGATCAACAGAGAAGTTAACACCGGGGAGCTGTTTTTT
NA	TRBV5-1	TRBJ2-2	TRBD1	CASSFDRGTGELFF	TGCGCCAGCAGCTTCGACAGGGGCACCGGGGAGCTGTTTTTT
NA	TRBV18	TRBJ2-3	TRBD1	CASSPQGAGDTQYF	TGTGCCAGCTCACCACAGGGGGCTGGGGATACGCAGTATTTT
NA	TRBV19	TRBJ2-1	NA	CASRPRGSSYNEQFF	TGTGCCAGTAGGCCTAGGGGCAGCTCCTACAATGAGCAGTTCTTC
NA	TRBV5-1	TRBJ1-1	NA	CASSRALNTEAFF	TGCGCCAGCAGCAGAGCCTTAAACACTGAAGCTTTCTTT
once	TRBV20-1	TRBJ2-6	TRBD2	CSASRRGGRTGANVLTF	TGCAGTGCTAGTCGGCGGGGGGGCCGGACTGGGGCCAACGTCCTGACTTTC
NA	TRBV10-2	TRBJ1-1	NA	CASSESGGGTEAFF	TGCGCCAGCAGTGAGTCGGGGGGAGGCACTGAAGCTTTCTTT
NA	TRBV12-3/TRBV12-4	TRBJ2-1	NA	CASSPGTVPRFF	TGTGCCAGCAGTCCAGGAACGGTTCCTCGGTTCTTC
NA	TRBV5-1	TRBJ1-1	NA	CASSRTQGSNTEAFF	TGCGCCAGCAGCCGAACCCAGGGCTCTAACACTGAAGCTTTCTTT
NA	TRBV28	TRBJ1-2	NA	CASRRGFYGYTF	TGTGCCAGCAGAAGGGGATTCTATGGCTACACCTTC
NA	TRBV4-1	TRBJ1-4	TRBD1	CASSQGDRGREKLFF	TGCGCCAGCAGCCAAGGGGACAGGGGGAGAGAAAAACTGTTTTTT
NA	TRBV5-1	TRBJ2-1	NA	CASSLEVTGYNEQFF	TGCGCCAGCAGCTTGGAGGTCACGGGTTACAATGAGCAGTTCTTC
NA	TRBV20-1	TRBJ2-7	NA	CSASLRYEQYF	TGCAGTGCTAGTCTCCGGTACGAGCAGTACTTC